This T cell receptor beta chain is drawn from a study of human T cells and chemical hapten exposure (dated by TCRdb to about 2021). The study in broad terms: For sensitization, 2% DPC in acetone was applied to a roughly 2 cm by roughly 2 cm area of upper inner arm skin. For TCR sequencing, blood came from 25 to 35 alopecia patients at anywhere from one to four time points (pre-sensitization, 2, 6 and 24 weeks). Most of the patients in the cohort were female, and the cohort covered alopecia areata with under or over 50% scalp involvement, alopecia totalis and alopecia universalis. Blood samples were taken from patients before sensitization (week 0) and at 2, 6 and about 24 weeks after DPC sensitization. Libraries were pooled for sequencing, and variation in per-sample TCR yields was attributed mainly to small differences in library volumes within the pool. Patch tests used Finn chambers with 0.01% DPC on the upper back, scored after 6 days by International Contact Dermatitis Research Group standards. In alopecia patients, the study followed how the peripheral blood TCR repertoire changed in vivo over primary and secondary sensitization to diphenylcyclopropenone (DPC), a hapten. Weekly therapeutic DPC doses were additionally applied to the scalp of patients throughout the approximately 25-week study period.

From the germline V gene, CDR1 is SNHLY and CDR2 is FYNNEI. The V and J ends are trimmed by 7 bases and 7 bases, leaving 13 bases between them. Inclusive of the bounding cysteine and phenylalanine, the CDR3 is 13 residues long. Left in the record is the CDR3 DNA by itself, 39 bases read in frame from the first base. The time point tag for this specimen amounts to: patch test 2, 6 weeks after DPC sensitization. Taken with the paper, the label for treatment or condition translates to: therapeutic diphenylcyclopropenone sensitization with weekly scalp DPC. Blood at each patch-test visit was drawn before the patch test was applied. Patients were considered eligible if aged 18 to 70, diagnosed with alopecia and deemed suitable for DPC therapy, and patients were excluded if pregnant. Total RNA was extracted from unfractionated whole blood that had been collected in Tempus Blood RNA tubes. The receptor library was made with RACE. The reads were generated on a NextSeq 500. During library preparation, unique molecular identifiers were attached to individual cDNA molecules so that TCRs could be counted in a quantitative, reproducible way. Both TCR alpha and TCR beta chains were sequenced from each blood RNA sample. The source study handled its data this way. Samples had a median of roughly 87,000 TCRs, with a range from about 23,224 to 750,000. V, J and CDR3 annotation of the TCR reads was carried out using the Decombinator software suite. For the PS versus PT1 abundance plots, all samples were subsampled to the same number of TCRs (28,000). TCRs were defined as expanded if absent before sensitization and observed at least eight times at the 2-week time point. Using fastp at Q25 and MiXCR, TCRdb reprocessed the public reads and kept productive beta chains. Identical CDR3 protein sequences are pooled into one entry, listed with their most common genes and DNA. These V and J calls originate from TCRdb's pipeline instead of the authors' own analysis. This sample lists about 110,000 distinct CDR3 sequences; 9% to 9.5% were detected once. Clones ranked in the top ten supply approximately 2.8% of the sample.

This clonotype was observed at least ten times. The antigen it recognizes is unknown. Base qualities are not provided; no much larger clone lies one nucleotide away. The paper's findings and limits, for the study overall: All patients had alopecia, a presumed autoimmune disease, so their immune response might differ from that of healthy individuals. A positive correlation was found between the number of PT1 expanded TCRs and patch test score, with significance reached at thresholds 8, 16 and 32 but not 4. Significantly more large CDR3 similarity clusters were formed by expanded TCRs than by pre-sensitization or healthy control sets, consistent with antigen-driven responses. DPC sensitization did not change the number of TCRs with a frequency above 1 in 1000, and there was no evidence of changes in global repertoire structure. After repeated subsampling, changes were observed in the strength of the expansion versus patch-test correlation and in the threshold at which the correlation became significant.

Sequences were derived from whole blood, sampled in connection with sensitization to the hapten diphenylcyclopropenone (DPC). The source is a woman in her thirties or forties with alopecia areata. Some clones in this sample may be carry-over from other donors' samples. The receptor chain draws on TRBV2 and TRBJ1-4, with the D gene not confidently named. The DNA sequence is TGTGCCAGCAAGGGCCCAACGGGTGAAAAACTGTTTTTT. This is translated as CASKGPTGEKLFF.